These T cell receptor beta chains were read from a single sample in a study of blood T cell repertoires in COVID-19. Using immunoSEQ multiplex PCR, the repertoire was profiled, and TCRdb retains in-frame clones only, with some absent. This sample has around 430,000 clones; around nine tenths occur once, and the top ten carry roughly a tenth. Input material: PBMCs or T cells enriched from blood (not recorded which). The receptors shown here come from a woman aged 45-59 years who had recovered from COVID-19. CDR3s include the opening cysteine and the closing phenylalanine or tryptophan. A D gene is named only where the DNA matches it firmly. Clone size is not always given. Where it is, it says once, few, many or a class for expanded clones.

TRBV6-5,TRBJ1-3,.,.,TGTGCCAGCACCCTGGGGGGTGCCGGAAACACCATATATTTT,CASTLGGAGNTIYF
TRBV5-6,TRBJ1-1,.,.,TGTGCCAGCAGCACCACAGGGAGCGCTGAAGCTTTCTTT,CASSTTGSAEAFF
TRBV7-3,TRBJ1-1,.,TRBD1,TGTGCCAGCAGCTCCGGGACAGGGGCACTTTTGAACACTGAAGCTTTCTTT,CASSSGTGALLNTEAFF
TRBV2,TRBJ1-2,.,TRBD1,TGTGCCAGCAGTAGACAGGGCTACCTCTATGGCTACACCTTC,CASSRQGYLYGYTF
TRBV7-9,TRBJ2-5,.,.,TGTGCCAGCAGCTTAGTCTTTCGTCCGGACCAAGAGACCCAGTACTTC,CASSLVFRPDQETQYF
TRBV27,TRBJ1-1,.,TRBD1,TGTGCCAGCAGTTTATCTAGGGGGCTTGGGACTGAAGCTTTCTTT,CASSLSRGLGTEAFF
TRBV9,TRBJ1-2,.,.,TGTGCCAGCTCTGATTCCTACGCGAAATATGGCTACACCTTC,CASSDSYAKYGYTF
TRBV28,TRBJ2-5,once,TRBD1,TGTGCCAGCAGTTTAACAGGGGGCTTGGAGACCCAGTACTTC,CASSLTGGLETQYF
TRBV3-1/TRBV3-2,TRBJ2-2,once,TRBD2,TGTGCCAGCAGCCTGGGGACTAGCGGGGGGTATGACACCGGGGAGCTGTTTTTT,CASSLGTSGGYDTGELFF
TRBV5-1,TRBJ2-5,.,TRBD2,TGCGCCAGCAGCGCGCTTAGCGGGGGTACCCAAGAGACCCAGTACTTC,CASSALSGGTQETQYF
TRBV6-5,TRBJ2-1,.,.,TGTGCCAGCAGTTACGGCATGGAGGTTGTGGAGCAGTTCTTC,CASSYGMEVVEQFF
TRBV10-3,TRBJ1-2,.,.,TGTGCCATCAGTGACCCTCCCGGGGGACTTGGCTATGGCTACACCTTC,CAISDPPGGLGYGYTF
TRBV27,TRBJ2-7,.,.,TGTGCCAGCAGAAATAGAGGGCCAGGGAGGGAGCAGTACTTC,CASRNRGPGREQYF
TRBV7-9,TRBJ2-2,.,.,TGTGCCAGCAGCTACCGGGACTACACCGGGGAGCTGTTTTTT,CASSYRDYTGELFF
TRBV3-1/TRBV3-2,TRBJ1-6,.,TRBD1,TGTGCCAGCAGCCAACTTACTGGACAGGCCTTTACCTCACCCCTCCACTTT,CASSQLTGQAFTSPLHF
TRBV28,TRBJ1-1,.,.,TGTGCCAGCAGCCCCCCGAGGGTGAGGGCTGAAGCTTTCTTT,CASSPPRVRAEAFF
TRBV7-8,TRBJ1-1,.,.,TGTGCCAGCAGCCTGCGGGACCGTGAAGCTTTCTTT,CASSLRDREAFF
TRBV29-1,TRBJ2-3,.,.,TGCAGCGTCGCGGACAGTTTTACAGATACGCAGTATTTT,CSVADSFTDTQYF
TRBV28,TRBJ1-6,few,.,TGTGCCAGCAGTTTATCCCCACCTTGGGGGGGTTCACCCCTCCACTTT,CASSLSPPWGGSPLHF
TRBV5-4,TRBJ1-1,.,TRBD1,TGTGCCAGCAGCCGGGACAGAAGAGATACTGAAGCTTTCTTT,CASSRDRRDTEAFF
TRBV11-2,TRBJ1-2,.,.,TGTGCCAGCAGCGCGACTATGGTGTCGAACTATGGCTACACCTTC,CASSATMVSNYGYTF
TRBV28,TRBJ1-5,.,.,TGTGCCAGCATCGCGGGGGGCGAGCATCCCCAGCATTTT,CASIAGGEHPQHF
TRBV6-5,TRBJ1-6,.,.,TGTGCCAGCAGGGCCCCGGGCAGGGGCAATTCACCCCTCCACTTT,CASRAPGRGNSPLHF
TRBV7-6,TRBJ2-3,.,TRBD1,TGTGCCAGCAGCCTAACGACAGGGGATACGCAGTATTTT,CASSLTTGDTQYF
TRBV3-1/TRBV3-2,TRBJ2-7,few,TRBD1,TGTGCCAGCAGCCAGTCCGGGACAGGGTCTTTGGGGTACGAGCAGTACTTC,CASSQSGTGSLGYEQYF
TRBV5-1,TRBJ1-1,.,.,TGCGCCAGCAGCTTGGACTCGGCAGGGGTCCTTGAAGCTTTCTTT,CASSLDSAGVLEAFF
TRBV5-1,TRBJ1-6,.,.,TGCGCCAGCAGCTTGGATGGGGCCGGTAATTCACCCCTCCACTTT,CASSLDGAGNSPLHF
TRBV7-8,TRBJ1-1,.,TRBD1,TGTGCCAGCAAAACCGAGCAGGGGGTGGACACTGAAGCTTTCTTT,CASKTEQGVDTEAFF
TRBV27,TRBJ1-5,.,TRBD1,TGTGCCAGCAGTCCCTCGACAGGGTTTGGCAATCAGCCCCAGCATTTT,CASSPSTGFGNQPQHF
TRBV27,TRBJ2-5,once,TRBD2,TGTGCCAGCAGTCCCCTCGGGGTGCGGGGGTTACAAGAGACCCAGTACTTC,CASSPLGVRGLQETQYF
TRBV28,TRBJ1-4,.,.,TGTGCCAGCAGTTTCGATTCGACAGCTAATGAAAAACTGTTTTTT,CASSFDSTANEKLFF
TRBV27,TRBJ2-7,.,.,TGTGCCAGCAGTTCCCTAGCCCTTGGCGGGCGACCCTACGAGCAGTACTTC,CASSSLALGGRPYEQYF
TRBV2,TRBJ1-6,.,TRBD1,TGTGCCAGCACCGTAAGGGCGGGACAGAATAATTCACCCCTCCACTTT,CASTVRAGQNNSPLHF
TRBV5-4,TRBJ2-7,.,TRBD2,TGTGCCAGCAGCTTCCTAGCGGGGGGGACTTACGAGCAGTACTTC,CASSFLAGGTYEQYF
TRBV7-2,TRBJ2-5,.,.,TGTGCCAGCAGCTTAGGCGGCACAAAGATGGAGACCCAGTACTTC,CASSLGGTKMETQYF
TRBV5-6,TRBJ1-3,.,TRBD1,TGTGCCAGCAGCAGACAGGGGGGCCTCTCTGGAAACACCATATATTTT,CASSRQGGLSGNTIYF